This T cell receptor beta chain was sequenced for a study of OX40 agonist ivuxolimab in advanced cancers. On the study more broadly: Treatment of patients was with ivuxolimab, an agonistic anti-OX40 (CD134) antibody. Patients treated during dose escalation were battling hepatocellular carcinoma, melanoma, renal cell or head and neck cancer.

The study's findings and limits: Specificity for antigen went undetermined in the expanded peripheral T cells.

Worth noting for this clone: Its target is unknown.

The CDR3 runs 15 residues. Trimming cost V 2 bases and J 3 bases, with 10 bases left between them. Per germline, CDR1 SGHAT and CDR2 FQNNGV. Baseline was the first blood sampling point, followed by cycle 4 day 1 and cycle 7 day 1. Only in-frame clones appear in the TCRdb table, and some are missing; sequencing was by immunoSEQ multiplex PCR. The sample carries some 120,000 clones, around 92% recorded once. Sequences were derived from CD4+ or CD8+ T cells sorted from blood, sampled in a trial of the OX40 agonist ivuxolimab. This chain connects TRBV11-2 to TRBJ1-4, with a weak D call TRBD1 (5 bases). The receptor comes from an adult with an advanced solid tumor such as melanoma, head and neck, liver or kidney cancer. The CDR3 region is CASSLPQGSNEKLFF. In DNA, the CDR3 is TGTGCCAGCAGCTTACCGCAGGGATCTAATGAAAAACTGTTTTTT. Supplemented by reference TRBV11-2 and TRBJ1-4, the full variable domain reads EAGVAQSPRYKIIEKRQSVAFWCNPISGHATLYWYQQILGQGPKLLIQFQNNGVVDDSQLPKDRFSAERLKGVDSTLKIQPAKLEDSAVYLCASSLPQGSNEKLFFGSGTQLSVL.